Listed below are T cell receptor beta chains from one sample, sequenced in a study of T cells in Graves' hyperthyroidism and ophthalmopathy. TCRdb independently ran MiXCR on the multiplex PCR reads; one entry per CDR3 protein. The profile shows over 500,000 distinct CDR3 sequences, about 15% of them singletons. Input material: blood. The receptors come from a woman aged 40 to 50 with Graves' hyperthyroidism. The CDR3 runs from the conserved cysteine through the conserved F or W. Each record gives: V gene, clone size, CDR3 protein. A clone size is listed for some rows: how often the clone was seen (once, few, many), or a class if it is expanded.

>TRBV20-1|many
CSAQGLEETQYF
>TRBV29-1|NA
CSVGWGQSYNEQFF
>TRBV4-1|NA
CASSPAGTGLYTQYF
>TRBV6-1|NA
CASKSGRADTGELFF
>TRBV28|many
CASSLWASGQETQYF
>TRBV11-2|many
CASSLVGQGTYEQYF
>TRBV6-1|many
CASSEVGGINQPQHF
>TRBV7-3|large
CASSLGTDTQYF
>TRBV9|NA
CASSVAGQGGFAETQYF
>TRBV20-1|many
CSAIPGQGMGTQYF
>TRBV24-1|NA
CATSDSGGAEQFF
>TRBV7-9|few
CASSFQANVLTF
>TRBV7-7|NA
CASSPGTGVTDTQYF
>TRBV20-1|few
CSARFFGETQYF
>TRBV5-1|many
CASSESGTGNTEAFF
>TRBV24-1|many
CATSVGQGGTSGSYNEQFF
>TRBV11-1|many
CASRPGTSGQNEQFF
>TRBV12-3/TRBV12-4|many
CASSLDVSVGRADEQYF
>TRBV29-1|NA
CSVYGTGGLGVNTEAFF
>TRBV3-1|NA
CASSQGLAPGDTQYF
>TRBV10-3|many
CAISEKPPTYEQYF
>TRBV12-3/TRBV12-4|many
CASSFGLAGDNEQFF
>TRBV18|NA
CASSQSGTGYEQYF
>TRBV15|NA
CATTRAGKKRNNEQFF
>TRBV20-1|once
CSARLDMPYEQYF
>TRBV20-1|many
CSAGTGFIGQPQHF
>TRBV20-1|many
CSARDRITGLSYEQYF
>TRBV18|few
CASSPPNRAPYEQYF
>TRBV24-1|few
CATRGNEQFF
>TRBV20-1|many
CSAVAQYEQYF
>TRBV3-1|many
CASSAGQGAASGRAYNEQFF
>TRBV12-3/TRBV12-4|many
CASSPVSIHREQYF
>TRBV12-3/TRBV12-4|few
CASSLVEGQQPQHF
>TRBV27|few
CAASRTAFQKLFF
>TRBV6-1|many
CASRSGRDTQYF
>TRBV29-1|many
CSALVGALSEQYF
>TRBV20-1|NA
CSAKVGNEQFF
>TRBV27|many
CASSSLQGAVGGHQETQYF
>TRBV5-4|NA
CASSLGGLAGRGNEQFF
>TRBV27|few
CAGPDADPLAKNIQYF